Below, 6 T cell receptor beta chains from the same sample are listed, as sequenced in a study of shared clonotypes between healthy human individuals. The naive CD8 fraction comprised CD45RO-negative cells positively selected for CCR7 and excluded terminally differentiated effector memory CD45RA+ cells. Method: immunoSEQ multiplex PCR; TCRdb's copy keeps in-frame clones and lacks some. In the table there are nearly 2 million clones, about 95% of which are singletons. Input material: naive CD8+ T cells sorted from blood. The source is a man younger than 35 in good health.

CDR3 sequence reads: CASSLERGQYF. The CDR3 bases are TGTGCCAGCAGCTTAGAGCGGGGGCAGTACTTC. The chain recombines TRBV11-2 with TRBJ2-7, with D possibly being TRBD2 (6 bases). Trimming shortened V by 0 bases and J by 9 bases, and 6 bases separated the two germline ends. The CDR3 length is 11 residues. CDR1 SGHAT and CDR2 FQNNGV come from the germline V gene.

This rearrangement joins TRBV13 to TRBJ1-2; the D is unclear. The CDR3 has 15 residues. Deletions cut 5 bases from V and 2 bases from J, with 15 bases between. From germline, CDR1 is PRHDT and CDR2 FYEKMQ (reference sequence). The CDR3 here is CASSPPLRGNYGYTF. The CDR3 region has the DNA TGTGCCAGCAGCCCTCCCCTTCGGGGAAACTATGGCTACACCTTC.

J is TRBJ2-7 and V is TRBV6-5; 9 nucleotides align to TRBD1. With 4 bases clipped from V and 3 bases from J, the junction kept 7 bases outside the gene matches. The CDR3 totals 15 residues. Germline CDR1 is MNHEY and CDR2 is SVGAGI. This chain's CDR3 is CASSSSVTGGYEQYF. The CDR3 DNA sequence: TGTGCCAGCAGTTCTTCTGTGACAGGGGGCTACGAGCAGTACTTC.

The chain uses TRBV13 and TRBJ2-3; D is ambiguous. Trimming took 0 bases from V and 6 from J, leaving 10 bases between them. Germline lookup yields CDR1 PRHDT and CDR2 FYEKMQ (reference sequence). There are 14 residues in the CDR3. CDR3 nucleotide sequence: TGTGCCAGCAGCTTAGGCCTAATATGGGATACGCAGTATTTT. This codes for CASSLGLIWDTQYF.

This chain connects TRBV2 to TRBJ2-4; 7 bases line up with TRBD2. This CDR3 comprises 15 residues. The germline gives CDR1 SNHLY, CDR2 FYNNEI. J lost 8 bases, V lost 9 bases, and 16 bases had no gene match. The CDR3 DNA reads as TGTGCCAGTACACCCGTCGGGGGGAGGTCGGACATTCAGTACTTC. Translated: CASTPVGGRSDIQYF.

As to this clone: In the same sample, other DNA sequences code for this CDR3. The chain recombines TRBV5-4 with TRBJ2-7, with D possibly matching TRBD2 (5 bases). CDR1 is SGHNT and CDR2 is YYREEE in the germline V gene (reference sequence). The CDR3 is 13 amino acids. V was trimmed by 0 bases and J by 5 bases, leaving 9 bases between them. CDR3 bases: TGTGCCAGCAGCTTGGGGGGAGCCGACGAGCAGTACTTC. It specifies CASSLGGADEQYF.